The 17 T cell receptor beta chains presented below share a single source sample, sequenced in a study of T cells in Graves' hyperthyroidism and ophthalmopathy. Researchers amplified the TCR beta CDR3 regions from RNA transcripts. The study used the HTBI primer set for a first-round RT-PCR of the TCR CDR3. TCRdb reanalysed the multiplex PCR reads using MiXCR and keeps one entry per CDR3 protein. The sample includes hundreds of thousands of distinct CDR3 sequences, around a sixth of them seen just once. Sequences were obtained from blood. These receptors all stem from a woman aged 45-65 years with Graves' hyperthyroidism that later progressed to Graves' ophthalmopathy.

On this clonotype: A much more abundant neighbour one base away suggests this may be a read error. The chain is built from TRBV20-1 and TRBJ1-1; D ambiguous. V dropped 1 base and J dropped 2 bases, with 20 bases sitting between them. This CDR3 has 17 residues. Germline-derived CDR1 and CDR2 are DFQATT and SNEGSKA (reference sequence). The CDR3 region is CSARGRQAQPPNTEAFF. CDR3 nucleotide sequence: TGCAGTGCTAGAGGAAGGCAGGCCCAGCCCCCAAACACTGAAGCTTTCTTT.

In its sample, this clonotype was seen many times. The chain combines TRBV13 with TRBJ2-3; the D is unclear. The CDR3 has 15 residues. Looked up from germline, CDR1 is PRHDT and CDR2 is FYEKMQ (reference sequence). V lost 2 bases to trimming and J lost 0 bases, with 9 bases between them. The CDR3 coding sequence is TGTGCCAGCAGCTTACGGACGGCTAGCACAGATACGCAGTATTTT. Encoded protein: CASSLRTASTDTQYF.

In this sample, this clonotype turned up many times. The CDR3: CASSRTSGGPRDYEQYF. As DNA, the CDR3 is TGTGCCAGCAGCCGGACTAGCGGGGGGCCACGCGATTACGAGCAGTACTTC. The J gene is TRBJ2-7, the V gene TRBV3-1; TRBD2 matches at 14 bases. V was clipped by 4 bases and J by 4 bases; unmatched bases: 9. CDR1 and CDR2 from the germline V gene are LGHDT and YNNKEL (reference sequence). The CDR3 consists of 17 residues.

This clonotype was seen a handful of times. The CDR3 DNA is TGTGCCAGTAGTCCCGGCCTCACCCACACTGAAGCTTTCTTT. Amino acids: CASSPGLTHTEAFF. V gene TRBV19 combines with J gene TRBJ1-1; D gene uncertain. The CDR3 loop spans 14 amino acids. CDR1 LNHDA and CDR2 SQIVND come from the germline V gene (reference sequence). V lost 5 bases and J 3 bases, leaving 13 bases between the germline ends.

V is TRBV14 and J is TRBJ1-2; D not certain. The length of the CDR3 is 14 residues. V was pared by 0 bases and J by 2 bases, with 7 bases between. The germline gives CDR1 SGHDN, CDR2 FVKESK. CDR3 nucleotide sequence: TGTGCCAGCAGCCAAGAGGAGGGAAACTATGGCTACACCTTC. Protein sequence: CASSQEEGNYGYTF.

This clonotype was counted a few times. CDR3 DNA: TGTGCCAGCAGTACCCCAACCTATAATTCACCCCTCCACTTT. It is translated as CASSTPTYNSPLHF. The chain carries TRBV25-1 and TRBJ1-6; D gene unclear. CDR1 and CDR2 from the germline V gene are MGHDK and SYGVNS. The CDR3 runs 14 residues. V was shortened by 5 bases and J by 2 bases, with 7 bases between the two germline ends. The full variable domain, with the rest looked up from reference TRBV25-1 and TRBJ1-6, is EADIYQTPRYLVIGTGKKITLECSQTMGHDKMYWYQQDPGMELHLIHYSYGVNSTEKGDLSSESTVSRIRTEHFPLTLESARPSHTSQYLCASSTPTYNSPLHFGNGTRLTVT.

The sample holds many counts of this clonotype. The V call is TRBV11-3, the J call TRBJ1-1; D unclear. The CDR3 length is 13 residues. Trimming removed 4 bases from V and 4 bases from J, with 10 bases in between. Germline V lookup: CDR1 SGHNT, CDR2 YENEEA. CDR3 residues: CASSSSAATEAFF. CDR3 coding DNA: TGTGCCAGCAGCTCTAGTGCAGCCACTGAAGCTTTCTTT.

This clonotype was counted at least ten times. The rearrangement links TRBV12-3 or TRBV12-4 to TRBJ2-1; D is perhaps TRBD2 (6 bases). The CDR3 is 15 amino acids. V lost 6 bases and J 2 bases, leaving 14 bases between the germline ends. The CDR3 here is CASSTLAPAYNEQFF. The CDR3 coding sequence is TGTGCCAGCAGCACACTAGCACCGGCCTACAATGAGCAGTTCTTC.

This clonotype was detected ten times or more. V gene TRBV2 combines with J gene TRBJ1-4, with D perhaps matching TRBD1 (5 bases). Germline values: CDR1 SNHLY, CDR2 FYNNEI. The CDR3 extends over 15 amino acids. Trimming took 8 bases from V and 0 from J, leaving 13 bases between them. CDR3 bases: TGTGCCAGCCGGGACGGATTAGCAACTAATGAAAAACTGTTTTTT. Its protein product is CASRDGLATNEKLFF.

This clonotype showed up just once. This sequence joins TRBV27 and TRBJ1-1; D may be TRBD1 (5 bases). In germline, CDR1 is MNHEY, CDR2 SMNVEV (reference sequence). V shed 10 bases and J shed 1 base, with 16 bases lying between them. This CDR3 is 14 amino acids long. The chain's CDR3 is CATRRGGSNTEAFF. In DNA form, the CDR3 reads TGTGCCACCCGGCGCGGGGGATCGAACACTGAAGCTTTCTTT.

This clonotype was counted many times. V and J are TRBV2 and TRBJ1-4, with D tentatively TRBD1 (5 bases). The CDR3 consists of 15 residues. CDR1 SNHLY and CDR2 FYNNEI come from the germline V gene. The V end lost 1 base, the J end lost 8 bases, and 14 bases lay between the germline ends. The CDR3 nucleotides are TGTGCCAGCAGTGAAGGAACAGGCTTGGGCGAAAAACTGTTTTTT. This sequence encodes CASSEGTGLGEKLFF.

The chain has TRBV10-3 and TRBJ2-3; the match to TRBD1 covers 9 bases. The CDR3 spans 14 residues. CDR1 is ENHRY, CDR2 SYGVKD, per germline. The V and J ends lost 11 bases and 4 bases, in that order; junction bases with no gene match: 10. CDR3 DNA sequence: TGTGCCTCCAGACAGGGGGTTGTCGCAGATACGCAGTATTTT. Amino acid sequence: CASRQGVVADTQYF.

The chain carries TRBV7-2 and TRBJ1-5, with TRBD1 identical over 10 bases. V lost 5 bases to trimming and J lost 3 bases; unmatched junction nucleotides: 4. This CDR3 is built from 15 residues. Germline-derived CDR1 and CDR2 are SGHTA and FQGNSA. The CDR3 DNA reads TGTGCCAGCAGCGAGGGACAGGGGAACAATCAGCCCCAGCATTTT. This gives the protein CASSEGQGNNQPQHF.

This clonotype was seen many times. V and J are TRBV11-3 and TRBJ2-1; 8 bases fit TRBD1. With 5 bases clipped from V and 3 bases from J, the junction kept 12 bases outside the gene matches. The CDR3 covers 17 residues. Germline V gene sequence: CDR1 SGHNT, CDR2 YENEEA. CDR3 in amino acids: CASSQGGGRGLYNEQFF. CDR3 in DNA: TGTGCCAGCAGCCAGGGGGGTGGCAGGGGGCTCTACAATGAGCAGTTCTTC. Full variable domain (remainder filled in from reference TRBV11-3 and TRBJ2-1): EAGVVQSPRYKIIEKKQPVAFWCNPISGHNTLYWYLQNLGQGPELLIRYENEEAVDDSQLPKDRFSAERLKGVDSTLKIQPAELGDSAVYLCASSQGGGRGLYNEQFFGPGTRLTVL.

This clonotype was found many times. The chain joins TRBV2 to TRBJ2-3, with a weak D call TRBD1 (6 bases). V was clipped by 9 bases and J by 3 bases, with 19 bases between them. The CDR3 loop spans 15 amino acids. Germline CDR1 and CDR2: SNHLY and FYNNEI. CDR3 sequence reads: CARRTGKSGTDTQYF. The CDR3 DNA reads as TGTGCCAGGCGTACAGGGAAGTCAGGAACAGATACGCAGTATTTT.

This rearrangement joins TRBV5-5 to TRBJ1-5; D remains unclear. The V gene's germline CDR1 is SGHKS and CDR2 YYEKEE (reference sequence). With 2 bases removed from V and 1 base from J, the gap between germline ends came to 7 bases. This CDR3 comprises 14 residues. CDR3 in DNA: TGTGCCAGCAGCTTCTATAAGAGCAATCAGCCCCAGCATTTT. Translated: CASSFYKSNQPQHF.

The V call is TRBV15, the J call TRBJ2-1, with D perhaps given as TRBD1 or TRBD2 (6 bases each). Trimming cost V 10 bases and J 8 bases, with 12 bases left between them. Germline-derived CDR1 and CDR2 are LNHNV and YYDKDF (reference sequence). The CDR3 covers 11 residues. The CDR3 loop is CAKLGGYEQFF. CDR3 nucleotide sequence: TGTGCCAAACTAGGGGGGTATGAGCAGTTCTTC.